A single sample gave rise to the 9 T cell receptor beta chains below, sequenced in a study of T cell repertoires in cytomegalovirus infection (dated by TCRdb to 2018 to 2020). TCRdb records Illumina HiSeq 1500 as the sequencer. TCRdb applied fastp at Q25 and MiXCR to the public reads, then kept only in-frame beta chains. A single entry per CDR3 protein holds the most common genes and DNA from its merged rows. In this sample the table shows fewer than 550,000 distinct CDR3 sequences, more than 15% of which occur a single time. Approximately 24% of the sample is taken by the ten largest. Material: CD8+ T cells from PBMCs. The source is a human donor in good health (CMV status not recorded). Some clones in this sample may be carry-over from other donors' samples.

The chain combines TRBV19 with TRBJ2-5, with D perhaps assigned TRBD1 or TRBD2 (5 bases each). Trimming removed 1 base from V and 4 bases from J, with 13 bases in between. The CDR3 spans 15 residues. CDR1 and CDR2 from the germline V gene are LNHDA and SQIVND (reference sequence). The CDR3 reads CASSIGGGEGETQYF. For the CDR3, the DNA is TGTGCCAGTAGTATAGGTGGGGGAGAAGGAGAGACCCAGTACTTC.

This clonotype was observed at least ten times. The chain carries TRBV7-9 and TRBJ1-1; D remains ambiguous. CDR1 is SEHNR, CDR2 FQNEAQ, per germline (reference sequence). The CDR3 consists of 12 residues. V shed 0 bases and J shed 11 bases, with 10 bases lying between them. CDR3 protein: CASSLAGSKAFF. DNA of the CDR3: TGTGCCAGCAGCTTAGCCGGGAGTAAGGCTTTCTTT. The entire variable domain, with the rest obtained from reference TRBV7-9 and TRBJ1-1, is as follows: DTGVSQNPRHKITKRGQNVTFRCDPISEHNRLYWYRQTLGQGPEFLTYFQNEAQLEKSRLLSDRFSAERPKGSFSTLEIQRTEQGDSAMYLCASSLAGSKAFFGQGTRLTVV.

The chain carries TRBV27 and TRBJ2-7, with TRBD1 matching 7 bases. The CDR3 extends over 14 amino acids. After removal of 5 bases from V and 3 bases from J, the junction contained 7 bases not matched to a gene. Germline V gene sequence: CDR1 MNHEY, CDR2 SMNVEV (reference sequence). The CDR3 region is CASSPGQELYEQYF. The CDR3 DNA sequence: TGTGCCAGCAGTCCAGGACAGGAGCTCTACGAGCAGTACTTC.

This clonotype showed up many times. This rearrangement joins TRBV6-1 to TRBJ2-2; no firm D call. The CDR3 totals 12 residues. From germline, CDR1 is MNHNS and CDR2 SASEGT. V was pared by 5 bases and J by 3 bases, with 4 bases between. This CDR3 is CASSWDTGELFF. In nucleotides, the CDR3 is TGTGCCAGCAGTTGGGACACCGGGGAGCTGTTTTTT.

This clonotype was observed a few times. The chain is built from TRBV12-5 and TRBJ1-1; D is unresolved. Trimming shortened V by 6 bases and J by 4 bases, and 15 bases separated the two germline ends. CDR1 and CDR2 (germline): LGHNT, FRNRAP. This CDR3 has 14 amino acids. The CDR3 DNA sequence: TGTGCTAGTGGACCCCCCGGCAGGCTCACTGAAGCTTTCTTT. Residues: CASGPPGRLTEAFF. The complete variable domain, with remaining parts taken from reference TRBV12-5 and TRBJ1-1, reads DARVTQTPRHKVTEMGQEVTMRCQPILGHNTVFWYRQTMMQGLELLAYFRNRAPLDDSGMPKDRFSAEMPDATLATLKIQPSEPRDSAVYFCASGPPGRLTEAFFGQGTRLTVV.

This clonotype was observed a few times. The V and J genes are TRBV9 and TRBJ1-6; tentatively, D is TRBD1 (6 bases). The CDR3 runs 16 residues. The V end lost 3 bases, the J end lost 7 bases, and 17 bases lay between the germline ends. Germline loops: CDR1 SGDLS, CDR2 YYNGEE. CDR3 DNA sequence: TGTGCCAGCAGCGAGGGGGGGAGAGGGGCCAATTCACCCCTCCACTTT. This codes for CASSEGGRGANSPLHF.

This clonotype was seen more than once but under ten times. The V and J genes are TRBV2 and TRBJ2-5; 12 nucleotides line up with TRBD1. Germline-derived CDR1 and CDR2 are SNHLY and FYNNEI. The CDR3 has 14 amino acids. Germline trimming cut 10 bases from V and 4 bases from J; bases unmatched to any gene: 7. CDR3 DNA sequence: TGTGCCAACTGGGGGACAGGGGGCTTAGAGACCCAGTACTTC. This translates into CANWGTGGLETQYF. The entire variable domain, with the rest obtained from reference TRBV2 and TRBJ2-5, is as follows: EPEVTQTPSHQVTQMGQEVILRCVPISNHLYFYWYRQILGQKVEFLVSFYNNEISEKSEIFDDQFSVERPDGSNFTLKIRSTKLEDSAMYFCANWGTGGLETQYFGPGTRLLVL.

This clonotype was seen ten or more times. The chain joins TRBV5-5 to TRBJ2-7; D not resolved. Germline CDR1 is SGHKS and CDR2 is YYEKEE (reference sequence). V was pared by 1 base and J by 0 bases, with 11 bases between. The CDR3 is 15 amino acids. CDR3 region: CASSLSTATSYEQYF. Written as DNA, the CDR3 is TGTGCCAGCAGCTTGAGTACGGCGACCTCCTACGAGCAGTACTTC.

This clonotype was recorded many times. The chain employs TRBV7-9 and TRBJ2-7; the D is unclear. The CDR3 extends over 14 amino acids. V lost 5 bases and J 0 bases, leaving 11 bases between the germline ends. Germline CDR1 reads SEHNR; CDR2 reads FQNEAQ (reference sequence). CDR3 sequence reads: CASSPPGVSYEQYF. Written as DNA, the CDR3 is TGTGCCAGCAGCCCACCGGGTGTCTCCTACGAGCAGTACTTC. The variable domain in full, with the rest retrieved from reference TRBV7-9 and TRBJ2-7, is DTGVSQNPRHKITKRGQNVTFRCDPISEHNRLYWYRQTLGQGPEFLTYFQNEAQLEKSRLLSDRFSAERPKGSFSTLEIQRTEQGDSAMYLCASSPPGVSYEQYFGPGTRLTVT.